The entry that follows covers one T cell receptor beta chain sequence. CDR3 length equals 13 residues. Germline CDR1 MNHNY, CDR2 SVGAGI (reference sequence). This record comes from a study of blood T cell repertoires in COVID-19. About the study: PBMCs, B-cell-depleted T cells, or T cells provided the cDNA or gDNA that made up the material.

Original data processing: Amplification with reference gene primers provided the estimates of nucleated cell counts. Sequenced by immunoSEQ multiplex PCR; TCRdb stores in-frame clones only, minus some. Clonal size and the V and J genes are those of that table, whereas D and trimming came from the DNA. The profile shows 200,000 to 300,000 clones, approximately 78% of them singletons. The V and J genes are TRBV6-6 and TRBJ1-2; 7 bases line up with TRBD1. The sequencing input was peripheral blood. The receptor comes from a woman aged 18-29 years with acute or convalescent COVID-19. The CDR3 DNA reads TGTGCTTCTGGGGGACAGAAAGATTATGGCTACACCTTC. As protein: CASGGQKDYGYTF.